A single sample is the source of the 5 T cell receptor beta chains below, sequenced in a study of blood T cell repertoires in COVID-19. Assay used: immunoSEQ multiplex PCR; TCRdb lists only in-frame clones, some missing. There are some 160,000 clones in the sample; about 85% occur only once, and less than 7% lies in the top ten. Sequencing was performed on PBMCs or T cells enriched from blood (not recorded which). These receptors were obtained from a middle-aged woman who had recovered from COVID-19.

The chain is built from TRBV29-1 and TRBJ2-1; 9 bases align to TRBD2. The CDR3 has 16 amino acids. Trimming took 4 bases from V and 3 from J; bases not matched to a gene: 10. Germline V gives CDR1 SQVTM, CDR2 ANQGSEA. In nucleotides, the CDR3 is TGCAGCGTTGTAAGCGGGGGGACTGTCGACTACAATGAGCAGTTCTTC. It codes for CSVVSGGTVDYNEQFF.

The J gene is TRBJ1-3, the V gene TRBV27, with D unresolved. The CDR3 length is 15 residues. Deletions cut 5 bases from V and 2 bases from J, with 13 bases between. From germline, CDR1 is MNHEY and CDR2 SMNVEV (reference sequence). CDR3 bases: TGTGCCAGCAGTAAGCGTTTGGAGGCTGGAAACACCATATATTTT. Translating gives CASSKRLEAGNTIYF.

The J gene is TRBJ1-2, the V gene TRBV7-8, with D uncertain. The ends were cut back, 5 bases at V and 8 bases at J, with 12 bases in the middle. The CDR3 spans 12 residues. The germline V gene has CDR1 SGHVS and CDR2 FQNEAQ. This chain's CDR3 is CASSPAAMGYTF. DNA for the CDR3: TGTGCCAGCAGCCCAGCAGCCATGGGCTACACCTTC.

The chain couples TRBV2 to TRBJ2-1; the D gene is possibly TRBD1 (6 bases). Germline loops: CDR1 SNHLY, CDR2 FYNNEI. Trimming shortened V by 7 bases and J by 5 bases, and 15 bases separated the two germline ends. The CDR3 consists of 14 residues. CDR3 bases: TGTGCCAGCACCCAGGGGTTAATACACAATGAGCAGTTCTTC. It encodes CASTQGLIHNEQFF.

V and J are TRBV29-1 and TRBJ1-2; 12 positions agree with TRBD1. Germline-derived CDR1 and CDR2 are SQVTM and ANQGSEA. J lost 5 bases, V lost 5 bases, and 15 bases had no gene match. This CDR3 is built from 17 residues. CDR3 in amino acids: CSVRPGQGASGRYGYTF. DNA for the CDR3: TGCAGCGTTCGCCCGGGACAGGGGGCCTCGGGGCGGTATGGCTACACCTTC.